The TCR beta chain described here comes from a study of T cell responses to AZD1222 COVID-19 vaccine. Method: immunoSEQ multiplex PCR; TCRdb's copy keeps in-frame clones and lacks some. The table records some 89,000 clones, about 92% of them present only once. This CDR3 is built from 15 residues. V was clipped by 5 bases and J by 5 bases; unmatched bases: 8. Germline CDR1 is MDHEN and CDR2 is SYDVKM. The input for sequencing was peripheral blood, taken on day 0 of AZD1222 vaccination. This sequence joins TRBV28 and TRBJ1-5; 8 bases match TRBD1. This receptor was identified in an adult in good health. CDR3 sequence reads: CASSMWTGRDQPQHF. In DNA, the CDR3 is TGTGCCAGCAGTATGTGGACAGGGAGGGATCAGCCCCAGCATTTT.